Presented here are 5 T cell receptor beta chains from one specimen sequenced in a study of siplizumab effects on memory and regulatory T cells. Assay used: immunoSEQ multiplex PCR; TCRdb lists only in-frame clones, some missing. The repertoire has around 65,000 clones, 70% to 80% of them found once; the top ten carry less than 0.55%. Sequenced material: memory CD4+ T cells sorted from blood. These receptors came from a human donor in good health.

This clone showed up just a few times. The chain is built from TRBV7-6 and TRBJ2-3; 8 bases are a match to TRBD1. The CDR3 length is 18 residues. Germline trimming cut 1 base from V and 2 bases from J; bases unmatched to any gene: 11. Germline V gene data show CDR1 as SGHVS and CDR2 as FNYEAQ. The CDR3 nucleotides read TGTGCCAGCAGCTTAGATGGGGCAGGGGGCTATCTCACAGATACGCAGTATTTT. It yields the protein CASSLDGAGGYLTDTQYF.

The chain carries TRBV28 and TRBJ2-7, with D tentatively TRBD2 (5 bases). In germline, CDR1 is MDHEN, CDR2 SYDVKM. The CDR3 extends over 14 amino acids. V lost 1 base, J lost 1 base, and 8 bases lay in between. The CDR3 nucleotides are TGTGCCAGCAGTTTATATCGGGATTCCTACGAGCAGTACTTC. This codes for CASSLYRDSYEQYF.

The V gene is TRBV2, the J gene TRBJ1-2; 7 positions agree with TRBD1. The CDR3 loop spans 14 amino acids. Germline V gene sequence: CDR1 SNHLY, CDR2 FYNNEI. V lost 7 bases and J lost 8; bases outside the gene matches: 13. CDR3 protein: CASTRDRDGSGYTF. In DNA, the CDR3 is TGTGCCAGCACCAGAGACAGGGACGGCAGCGGCTACACCTTC.

As regards this clone: Other DNA variants within this sample encode the same CDR3. The chain joins TRBV28 to TRBJ1-1, with a weak D call TRBD1 (5 bases). This CDR3 spans 13 amino acids. Looked up from germline, CDR1 is MDHEN and CDR2 is SYDVKM. Between the trimmed V and J ends, which lost 6 bases and 2 bases, there was a span of 10 bases. The CDR3 DNA sequence: TGTGCCAGCAGACAGCAGGGTAACACTGAAGCTTTCTTT. This translates into CASRQQGNTEAFF.

This clone occurred a few times. The rearrangement links TRBV7-3 to TRBJ2-2; 7 bases line up with TRBD1. V lost 5 bases, J lost 3 bases, and 6 bases stayed unmatched. This CDR3 is built from 15 residues. Germline V gene data show CDR1 as SGHTA and CDR2 as FQGTGA. CDR3 region: CASSPGTVYTGELFF. DNA of the CDR3: TGTGCCAGCAGCCCCGGGACAGTTTACACCGGGGAGCTGTTTTTT.